The 18 T cell receptor beta chains reported below all come from one sample, sequenced in a study of identifying expanded T cells in peripheral blood. TCRdb's table, derived via immunoSEQ multiplex PCR, lists solely in-frame clones and lacks some. The table has approximately 110,000 clones, 75% to 90% seen once. Sequencing was done on a sample of blood. These receptors came from a person aged 18 to 70 in good health.

The rearrangement links TRBV16 to TRBJ1-4; the D is unclear. Trimming stripped 5 bases from V and 6 bases from J, with 22 bases between. The CDR3 loop spans 17 amino acids. Germline lookup yields CDR1 KGHSY and CDR2 FQNENV. CDR3 nucleotide sequence: TGTGCCAGCAGCTGGGGAGTCCCGACACCGAACTATGAAAAACTGTTTTTT. Translation gives CASSWGVPTPNYEKLFF. The whole variable domain, remainder taken from reference TRBV16 and TRBJ1-4, is GEEVAQTPKHLVRGEGQKAKLYCAPIKGHSYVFWYQQVLKNEFKFLISFQNENVFDETGMPKERFSAKCLPNSPCSLEIQATKLEDSAVYFCASSWGVPTPNYEKLFFGSGTQLSVL.

The chain uses TRBV15 and TRBJ2-5; 10 nucleotides match TRBD1. Germline V gene sequence: CDR1 LNHNV, CDR2 YYDKDF (reference sequence). The V gene end was trimmed by 3 bases and the J gene end by 5 bases; junction bases not matched to a gene: 9. This CDR3 region has 16 residues. The CDR3 DNA reads TGTGCCACCAGCAGGGCGACAGGGGGCCCAAGGGAGACCCAGTACTTC. Protein product: CATSRATGGPRETQYF.

Regarding this clone: One end of the junction fails to match germline, which may point to a read error. This chain links TRBV19 with TRBJ2-4; 8 positions match TRBD2. This CDR3 spans 14 amino acids. Germline CDR1 and CDR2: LNHDA and SQIVND (reference sequence). CDR3 nucleotides: TGTGCCAGCAGTATCAAGCGGGGGTCTTCCATTCAGTACTTC. Residues: CASSIKRGSSIQYF.

The CDR3, as DNA: TGTGCCAGCAGCTTGGCAGCTAATTCCAACTATGGCTACACCTTC. It specifies CASSLAANSNYGYTF. The V call is TRBV7-2, the J call TRBJ1-2; D is uncertain. The CDR3 extends over 15 amino acids. V gave up 3 bases and J gave up 2 bases, with 13 bases separating them. Germline V lookup: CDR1 SGHTA, CDR2 FQGNSA.

The chain joins TRBV4-3 to TRBJ2-7; D is possibly TRBD1 (5 bases). V shed 0 bases and J shed 2 bases, with 14 bases lying between them. The CDR3 totals 16 residues. The germline V gene encodes CDR1 LGHNA and CDR2 YSLEER. The CDR3 DNA is TGCGCCAGCAGCCAAGAAAGGGGCCTCACACCCTACGAGCAGTACTTC. Translated, it gives CASSQERGLTPYEQYF.

This sequence joins TRBV19 and TRBJ2-5; 9 nucleotides align to TRBD2. Germline CDR1 LNHDA, CDR2 SQIVND (reference sequence). J lost 7 bases, V lost 11 bases, and 14 bases had no gene match. The CDR3 has 14 amino acids. The CDR3 protein is CASSAGGPLGTQYF. The CDR3 DNA sequence: TGTGCCTCCTCCGCGGGGGGGCCTTTGGGGACCCAGTACTTC.

The chain combines TRBV19 with TRBJ2-5, with 7 bases aligning to TRBD1. Per germline, CDR1 LNHDA and CDR2 SQIVND (reference sequence). The CDR3 runs to 16 residues. The V gene end was trimmed by 6 bases and the J gene end by 5 bases; junction bases not matched to a gene: 15. CDR3: CASSTEGSTGPETQYF. DNA for the CDR3: TGTGCCAGTAGCACAGAAGGATCGACAGGGCCGGAGACCCAGTACTTC.

The J gene is TRBJ1-3, the V gene TRBV4-1; unclear D gene. Germline CDR1 reads MGHRA; CDR2 reads YSYEKL. CDR3 length equals 17 residues. Trimming removed 3 bases at V and 0 bases at J, with 15 bases between. The CDR3 region is CASSQFDRGYSGNTIYF. In DNA, the CDR3 is TGCGCCAGCAGCCAGTTTGACCGGGGTTACTCTGGAAACACCATATATTTT.

This sequence joins TRBV10-3 and TRBJ2-7, with 10 bases that match TRBD1. Trimming removed 4 bases from V and 5 bases from J; junction bases left unmatched: 8. CDR3 length: 15 residues. Germline CDR1 reads ENHRY; CDR2 reads SYGVKD. The CDR3 DNA sequence: TGTGCCATCAGTGGGGATGACAGGGGGCGGAACGAGCAGTACTTC. Translating gives CAISGDDRGRNEQYF.

Comment on this clone: Other DNA sequences in this specimen translate into the identical CDR3. The J gene is TRBJ2-3, the V gene TRBV5-1, with D possibly being TRBD2 (6 bases). Germline lookup yields CDR1 SGHRS and CDR2 YFSETQ. CDR3 length: 14 residues. The ends were cut back, 7 bases at V and 0 bases at J, with 12 bases in the middle. CDR3 bases: TGCGCCAGCTCTAGGGGAGGTAGCACAGATACGCAGTATTTT. This encodes CASSRGGSTDTQYF.

The rearrangement links TRBV27 to TRBJ2-5; 8 positions agree with TRBD2. TRBJ2-7 explains the end of the DNA better; the J call may be wrong. CDR3 length: 17 amino acids. CDR1 is MNHEY, CDR2 SMNVEV, per germline (reference sequence). This CDR3 is CASSLSIVSAGAYEQYF. In DNA form, the CDR3 reads TGTGCCAGCAGTTTATCGATTGTCTCAGCGGGGGCCTACGAGCAGTACTTC.

In its sample, this clone was seen a few times. This chain's CDR3 is CASSEQGGDEAFF. CDR3 bases: TGCGCCAGCAGCGAACAGGGCGGCGATGAAGCTTTCTTT. This rearrangement joins TRBV5-1 to TRBJ1-1, with a possible D match to TRBD1 (6 bases). Germline V gene sequence: CDR1 SGHRS, CDR2 YFSETQ. The CDR3 is 13 amino acids. V lost 4 bases to trimming and J lost 7 bases, with 14 bases between them.

The chain has TRBV29-1 and TRBJ2-7; no firm D call. Trimming cost V 0 bases and J 6 bases, with 12 bases left between them. The CDR3 is 13 residues long. In germline, CDR1 is SQVTM, CDR2 ANQGSEA. The CDR3 DNA follows: TGCAGCGTTGAAGATCCCCTGGTGCCCGAGCAGTACTTC. It encodes CSVEDPLVPEQYF.

This chain connects TRBV18 to TRBJ2-3; no definite D call. This CDR3 has 13 amino acids. Trimming removed 8 bases from V and 0 bases from J, with 9 bases in between. CDR1 is KGHSH, CDR2 LQKENI, per germline. The CDR3 loop reads CASNTRSTDTQYF. CDR3 DNA sequence: TGTGCCAGCAACACAAGGAGCACAGATACGCAGTATTTT.

This chain uses TRBV7-6 with TRBJ1-2; TRBD1 aligns across 8 bases. The ends lost 5 bases at V and 3 bases at J; junction bases unmatched: 8. Germline V gives CDR1 SGHVS, CDR2 FNYEAQ. The CDR3 consists of 15 residues. The CDR3 reads CASSPDRGHYYGYTF. The CDR3 region has the DNA TGTGCCAGCAGCCCCGACAGGGGACATTACTATGGCTACACCTTC.

This clone has only one observation. V and J are TRBV4-3 and TRBJ2-7; TRBD2 matches at 10 bases. Germline lookup yields CDR1 LGHNA and CDR2 YSLEER. The J segment lost 7 bases and the V segment lost 0 bases, leaving 12 bases of the junction unmatched. CDR3 size: 17 residues. The DNA of the CDR3 is TGCGCCAGCAGCCAAGACTCCAGCGGGGGGGCCCATCGAGAGCAGTACTTC. Encoded protein: CASSQDSSGGAHREQYF.

The chain has TRBV7-9 and TRBJ2-2; 12 bases line up with TRBD2. V lost 5 bases to trimming and J lost 0 bases; unmatched junction nucleotides: 10. Germline CDR1 SEHNR, CDR2 FQNEAQ (reference sequence). The CDR3 has 19 residues. CDR3 nucleotide sequence: TGTGCCAGCAGCCGTACTAGCGGGGGGCCCTTAGCGAACACCGGGGAGCTGTTTTTT. Translating gives CASSRTSGGPLANTGELFF.

This clone occurred once. The genes are TRBV5-4 and TRBJ2-5; 7 bases fit TRBD2. The CDR3 has 13 amino acids. V was pared by 4 bases and J by 5 bases, with 5 bases of the junction left unmatched. Germline CDR1 reads SGHNT; CDR2 reads YYREEE (reference sequence). In DNA, the CDR3 is TGTGCCAGCAGCCTAGCGGTAGGGGAGACCCAGTACTTC. Translated, it gives CASSLAVGETQYF.